The TCR beta chain under discussion was sequenced for a study of tumor and adjacent non-tumor tissue in lung cancer (dated by TCRdb to the late 2010s). Background for the entire study: Of the cohort, more than ten patients had adenocarcinoma, 2 had squamous cell carcinoma and 1 had small cell lung cancer. For each patient, one tumor sample and one normal lung sample were taken, giving about 31 paired specimens that underwent TCRbeta CDR3 sequencing. The 15 enrolled patients, of whom around 10 were men and 5 were women, were aged about 31 to 76 years and were diagnosed with TNM stage I to III disease. Sequencing generated a total of more than 95,000,000 productive TCRbeta reads, averaging around 4.2 million reads per sample. Using bulk TCRbeta repertoires from approximately 15 lung cancer patients, the study set lung tumor tissue side by side with matched distant non-tumor lung tissue. The study at large found these results: Tumor tissue showed significantly higher TCR diversity (inverse Simpson) than normal lung tissue, at about 400 vs 150 (P = 0.0075, Mann-Whitney U test). In normal lung, the top 100 clones accounted for a significantly larger cumulative share of the repertoire than in tumor tissue. TCR diversity was significantly higher in younger patients, and greater tumor TCR diversity was associated with shorter overall survival and shorter disease-free survival. Only around 16 patients were in the cohort, and the authors stated that larger samples and more detailed clinical data are needed. Neither the sequencing platform nor unique molecular identifiers are mentioned in the methods. Because peripheral blood was not sequenced, the blood TCRbeta repertoires of the lung cancer patients in the study went unexamined.

From the cysteine up to the phenylalanine, the CDR3 has a length of 14 residues. The only DNA kept is the CDR3, 42 bases in frame from the first base. The V end loses 6 bases and the J end loses 1 base, and a stretch of 10 bases separates them. CDR1 and CDR2, looked up from the germline V gene, are SGHRS and YFSETQ. Library creation used multiplex PCR. Sequenced using an Illumina HiSeq 2500. TCRbeta libraries were constructed through three rounds of nested PCR with primers (Table S4) according to protocols modified from ARM-PCR. PCR products of 200-500 bp were gel-excised and purified with the QIAquick gel extraction kit before sequencing. Concerning the study's data processing: Trimmomatic was used to clean the reads, FLASH was used to merge the reads into complete CDR3 sequences, and MiTCR was used to assign the reads to V(D)J germline segments. Clonal diversity was computed as the inverse Simpson's index with VDJtools. Productive reads were defined as in-frame sequences without a premature stop codon. The public reads were reanalyzed by TCRdb: fastp trimming at Q25, MiXCR alignment, in-frame beta chains only. Every distinct CDR3 protein forms one entry, paired with its most common genes and DNA. The V and J calls were determined by TCRdb, not by the authors. The sample includes 48,000 or so distinct CDR3 sequences, with under 75% observed a single time. The top ten hold roughly 31% of the sample.

Bulk unsorted tissue served as the source for RNA extraction, and RNA quality was assessed using a NanoDrop ND-1000 and an Agilent 2100. Normal lung samples were distant non-tumor tissue taken more than 3 cm from the tumor edge. Donors were newly diagnosed lung cancer patients admitted for thoracic surgery in China between August and November 2014, without prior chemotherapy. Patients who had received previous radiotherapy or chemotherapy, or who had another concurrent cancer, were excluded from the study. Pieces of surgical tissue measuring about 1-2 cm3 were kept in RNAlater solution and stored at -80 degrees C until use. Note on this clonotype: Its antigen is unknown. Nothing much larger sits one base from this clone, and base qualities are not available.

The chain is made from TRBV5-1 and TRBJ2-2, with the D gene not clear enough to name. Sequencing input: distant non-tumor lung tissue. The TCR originated in a woman aged 65 to 85 with non-small cell lung cancer. In nucleotide form, the sequence is TGCGCCAGCACCTTTACAGTGAACACCGGGGAGCTGTTTTTT. It translates as CASTFTVNTGELFF. With all but the CDR3 taken from the reference TRBV5-1 and TRBJ2-2 genes, the full variable domain is: KAGVTQTPRYLIKTRGQQVTLSCSPISGHRSVSWYQQTPGQGLQFLFEYFSETQRNKGNFPGRFSGRQFSNSRSEMNVSTLELGDSALYLCASTFTVNTGELFFGEGSRLTVL.